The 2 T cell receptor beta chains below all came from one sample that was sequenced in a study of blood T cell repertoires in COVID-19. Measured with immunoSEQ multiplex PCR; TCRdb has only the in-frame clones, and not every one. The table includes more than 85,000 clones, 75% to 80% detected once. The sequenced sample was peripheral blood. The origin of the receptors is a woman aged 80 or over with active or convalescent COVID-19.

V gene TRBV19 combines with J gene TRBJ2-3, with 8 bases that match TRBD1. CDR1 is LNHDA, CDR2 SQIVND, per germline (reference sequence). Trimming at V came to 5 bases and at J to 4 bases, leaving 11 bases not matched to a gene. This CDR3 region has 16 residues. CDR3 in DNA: TGTGCCAGTAGTGGGATCAGGACAGGGAAGGCAGATACGCAGTATTTT. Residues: CASSGIRTGKADTQYF.

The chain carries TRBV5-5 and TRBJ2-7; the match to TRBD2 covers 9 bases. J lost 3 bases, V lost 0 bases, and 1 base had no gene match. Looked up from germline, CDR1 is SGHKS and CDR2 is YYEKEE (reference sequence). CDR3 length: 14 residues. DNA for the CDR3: TGTGCCAGCAGCTTGGGACTAGCGGACTACGAGCAGTACTTC. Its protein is CASSLGLADYEQYF.